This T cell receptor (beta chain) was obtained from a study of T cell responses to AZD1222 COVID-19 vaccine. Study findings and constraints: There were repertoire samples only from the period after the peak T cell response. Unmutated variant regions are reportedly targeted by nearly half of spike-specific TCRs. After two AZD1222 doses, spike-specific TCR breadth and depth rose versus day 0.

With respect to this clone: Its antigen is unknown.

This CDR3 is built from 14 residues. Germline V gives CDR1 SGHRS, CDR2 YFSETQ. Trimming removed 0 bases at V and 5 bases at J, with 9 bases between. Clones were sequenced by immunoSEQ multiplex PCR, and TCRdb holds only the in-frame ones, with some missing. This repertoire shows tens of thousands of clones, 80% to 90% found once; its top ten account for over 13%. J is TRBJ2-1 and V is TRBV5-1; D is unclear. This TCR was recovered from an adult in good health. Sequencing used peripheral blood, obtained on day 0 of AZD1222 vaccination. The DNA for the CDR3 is TGCGCCAGCAGCTTGGTCAGGTCAAACAATGAGCAGTTCTTC. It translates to CASSLVRSNNEQFF.